The TCR beta chain described here comes from a study of T cell responses to AZD1222 COVID-19 vaccine. Findings and caveats of the study: Targeting of unmutated variant regions was reportedly seen in nearly half of spike-specific TCRs.

Note on this clone: Its specificity is not known.

TCRdb's copy holds only in-frame clones and misses some; the assay was immunoSEQ multiplex PCR. The sample records about 110,000 clones, approximately 90% being singletons. The germline CDR1 and CDR2 sequences are SGHRS and YFSETQ. Trimming stripped 3 bases from V and 7 bases from J, with 10 bases between. The CDR3 contains 13 residues. The sequencing used peripheral blood, collected 28 days after the second AZD1222 dose. The chain links TRBV5-1 to TRBJ1-4; the D gene is possibly TRBD1 (5 bases). The TCR was taken from an adult who received the AZD1222 COVID-19 vaccine. CDR3 DNA: TGCGCCAGCAGCTCGTCAGGGAGTGAAAAACTGTTTTTT. Protein sequence: CASSSSGSEKLFF. Together with reference TRBV5-1 and TRBJ1-4, the CDR3 gives the full variable domain: KAGVTQTPRYLIKTRGQQVTLSCSPISGHRSVSWYQQTPGQGLQFLFEYFSETQRNKGNFPGRFSGRQFSNSRSEMNVSTLELGDSALYLCASSSSGSEKLFFGSGTQLSVL.